These 27 T cell receptor beta chains share one sample of origin, sequenced in a study of T cells in Graves' hyperthyroidism and ophthalmopathy (dated 2019 in TCRdb). Libraries were constructed by multiplex PCR. The sequencer was an Illumina HiSeq 2000. The TCR beta CDR3 regions were amplified from RNA transcripts. For the first round of RT-PCR on the TCR CDR3, the HTBI primer set was used together with the Qiagen OneStep RT-PCR kit. TCRdb took the public reads, trimmed them with fastp at Q25, ran MiXCR for clone calling and kept in-frame beta chains. Records with the same CDR3 protein are collapsed into one entry carrying the most frequent genes and DNA. Across this sample there are under 450,000 distinct CDR3 sequences, with approximately 14% seen only once. The leading ten clones occupy approximately 8% of the sample. Sequencing input: blood. Receptors were obtained from a woman under 30 with Graves' hyperthyroidism.

The gene calls are TRBV25-1 and TRBJ1-1; no reliable D call. This CDR3 is built from 13 residues. The V and J ends lost 4 bases and 1 base respectively, with 7 bases between them. Germline V gene data show CDR1 as MGHDK and CDR2 as SYGVNS. The CDR3 loop is CASSAGKNTEAFF. The CDR3 bases are TGTGCCAGCAGTGCGGGGAAGAACACTGAAGCTTTCTTT.

Ten or more counts support this clonotype. V and J are TRBV20-1 and TRBJ2-3; D is perhaps TRBD2 (6 bases). The CDR3 has 15 residues. The V end lost 1 base, the J end lost 6 bases, and 17 bases lay between the germline ends. Germline CDR1 and CDR2: DFQATT and SNEGSKA (reference sequence). The CDR3 here is CSARAGTPSLDTQYF. The CDR3 bases are TGCAGTGCTAGAGCCGGGACTCCCAGTCTGGATACGCAGTATTTT.

This clonotype was recorded at least ten times. The chain has TRBV2 and TRBJ2-7; TRBD1 matches at 8 bases. There are 14 residues in the CDR3. CDR1 and CDR2 from the germline V gene are SNHLY and FYNNEI. With 6 bases clipped from V and 3 bases from J, the junction kept 7 bases outside the gene matches. The chain's CDR3 is CASRTGTGYYEQYF. The CDR3, as DNA: TGTGCCAGCAGGACCGGGACAGGATACTACGAGCAGTACTTC.

This clonotype was picked up many times. V and J are TRBV7-2 and TRBJ2-1; D unclear. The CDR3 contains 15 residues. From germline, CDR1 is SGHTA and CDR2 FQGNSA. Trimming left V 5 bases short and J 6 bases short, with 17 bases between. The CDR3 region has the DNA TGTGCCAGCAGCCCCCCCCACGCCCGCCTCAATGAGCAGTTCTTC. This translates into CASSPPHARLNEQFF.

This clonotype was found many times. The chain joins TRBV7-9 to TRBJ2-3; TRBD1 matches 9 bases. Germline values: CDR1 SEHNR, CDR2 FQNEAQ (reference sequence). CDR3 length: 14 residues. V was pared by 3 bases and J by 5 bases, with 3 bases of the junction left unmatched. CDR3 coding DNA: TGTGCCAGCAGCTTCTGGGACAGGGTAGATACGCAGTATTTT. This codes for CASSFWDRVDTQYF.

This clonotype was recorded at least ten times. V usage is TRBV2 and J usage is TRBJ1-4; no clear D gene. Trimming shortened V by 2 bases and J by 8 bases, and 9 bases separated the two germline ends. This CDR3 is 13 amino acids long. The V gene's germline CDR1 is SNHLY and CDR2 FYNNEI. The CDR3, as DNA: TGTGCCAGCAGTGAACCAGGAGGCGAAAAACTGTTTTTT. Translated: CASSEPGGEKLFF.

V and J are TRBV10-1 and TRBJ2-7; 9 bases map to TRBD2. CDR3 length: 14 amino acids. Germline lookup yields CDR1 WNHNN and CDR2 SYGVQD (reference sequence). V shed 2 bases, J shed 9 bases, and the junction held 8 bases outside the gene matches. CDR3 region: CASSERLAAPGQYF. DNA for the CDR3: TGCGCCAGCAGTGAGAGACTAGCGGCACCTGGGCAGTACTTC.

This clonotype was counted ten times or more. The chain recombines TRBV3-1 with TRBJ2-1, with D uncertain. V lost 1 base and J lost 9, with 13 bases in between. CDR3 size: 14 residues. In germline, CDR1 is LGHDT, CDR2 YNNKEL (reference sequence). CDR3 sequence reads: CASSQGLSRPEQFF. The CDR3 region has the DNA TGTGCCAGCAGCCAAGGCCTCTCGCGGCCTGAGCAGTTCTTC.

The chain employs TRBV6-5 and TRBJ2-5, with 11 bases that match TRBD2. Germline loops: CDR1 MNHEY, CDR2 SVGAGI. The junction had 1 base not matched to a gene; V was cut back by 0 bases and J by 4 bases. The CDR3 runs to 15 residues. The chain's CDR3 is CASSYSLAGGETQYF. In nucleotides, the CDR3 is TGTGCCAGCAGTTACTCTCTAGCGGGGGGAGAGACCCAGTACTTC.

Ten or more counts support this clonotype. The chain is built from TRBV5-1 and TRBJ2-1, with TRBD2 identical over 11 bases. Germline assignment: CDR1 SGHRS and CDR2 YFSETQ. Trimming at V came to 7 bases and at J to 9 bases, leaving 18 bases not matched to a gene. The CDR3 loop spans 17 amino acids. The CDR3 bases are TGCGCCAGCGAGCTTGGGATTACTAGCGGGAGCTTAGGTGAGCAGTTCTTC. This gives the protein CASELGITSGSLGEQFF.

This clonotype was seen repeatedly, ten times or more. This chain connects TRBV12-3 or TRBV12-4 to TRBJ2-2; D gene ambiguous. Trimming pared 5 bases from V and 1 base from J, leaving 8 bases between. CDR3 length: 14 amino acids. The CDR3 is CASSTPGNTGELFF. Written as DNA, the CDR3 is TGTGCCAGCAGTACCCCGGGGAACACCGGGGAGCTGTTTTTT.

In this sample, this clonotype turned up many times. The chain couples TRBV24-1 to TRBJ2-5, with TRBD2 matching 7 bases. J gave up 5 bases and V 3 bases, and 2 bases lay outside the gene matches. The CDR3 is 13 amino acids. Germline-derived CDR1 and CDR2 are KGHDR and SFDVKD. The CDR3 nucleotides are TGTGCCACCAGTGATAGCGGGACGGAGACCCAGTACTTC. Translating it yields CATSDSGTETQYF.

At least ten counts were recorded for this clonotype. This rearrangement joins TRBV6-1 to TRBJ1-1; TRBD1 might be the D (6 bases). The CDR3 loop spans 12 amino acids. From germline, CDR1 is MNHNS and CDR2 SASEGT. V lost 5 bases, J lost 12 bases, and 16 bases lay in between. The CDR3 loop is CASSSIQGGTFF. In DNA form, the CDR3 reads TGTGCCAGCAGTTCGATACAGGGTGGAACTTTCTTT.

This clonotype was recorded many times. The chain joins TRBV4-1 to TRBJ2-7; 11 nucleotides align to TRBD2. V shed 5 bases and J 7 bases; nucleotides not matched to a gene: 10. In germline, CDR1 is MGHRA, CDR2 YSYEKL. The CDR3 runs 15 residues. Here the CDR3 reads CASSTRGLADKEQYF. CDR3 sequence (DNA): TGCGCCAGCAGCACCCGGGGACTAGCGGATAAAGAGCAGTACTTC.

This sequence joins TRBV12-3 or TRBV12-4 and TRBJ1-2; 8 nucleotides align to TRBD1. The V gene end was trimmed by 6 bases and the J gene end by 12 bases; junction bases not matched to a gene: 12. The CDR3 contains 13 residues. The CDR3 loop reads CASRSGQGEGHTF. Written as DNA, the CDR3 is TGTGCCAGCAGATCCGGACAGGGTGAGGGCCACACCTTC.

This clonotype was found many times. The J gene is TRBJ1-5, the V gene TRBV28, with D perhaps matching TRBD1 (5 bases). Germline-derived CDR1 and CDR2 are MDHEN and SYDVKM. The CDR3 contains 16 residues. V was pared by 2 bases and J by 2 bases, with 13 bases between. The CDR3 sequence: CASSLGARGGNQPQHF. The CDR3 nucleotides read TGTGCCAGCAGTTTAGGGGCCCGGGGAGGCAATCAGCCCCAGCATTTT.

This clonotype was recorded a few times. This chain joins TRBV4-2 and TRBJ2-3; D is possibly TRBD1 (6 bases). The CDR3 has 18 residues. In germline, CDR1 is LGHNA, CDR2 YNFKEQ. The ends were cut back, 2 bases at V and 2 bases at J, with 20 bases in the middle. This CDR3 reads CASSQWTGGAGDTDTQYF. CDR3 nucleotide sequence: TGTGCCAGCAGCCAATGGACCGGCGGAGCAGGGGACACAGATACGCAGTATTTT.

This clonotype has at least ten counts. The chain joins TRBV7-3 to TRBJ1-2; tentative D call: TRBD1 (5 bases). Germline assignment: CDR1 SGHTA and CDR2 FQGTGA. There are 12 residues in the CDR3. Trimming stripped 2 bases from V and 8 bases from J, with 9 bases between. The CDR3 loop is CASSLDGGGYTF. The CDR3 nucleotides read TGTGCCAGCAGCTTAGACGGGGGAGGCTACACCTTC.

As regards this clonotype: One base separates it from a far larger clone, so it is likely a read error. The V gene is TRBV6-2 or TRBV6-3, the J gene TRBJ2-5; D assignment may be TRBD1 or TRBD2 (6 bases each). The CDR3 sequence is 11 residues long. The germline CDR1 and CDR2 sequences are MNHEY and SVGEGT. CDR3 region: CASGGQETQHF. In DNA form, the CDR3 reads TGTGCCAGCGGGGGGCAAGAGACCCAGCACTTC.

In this sample, this clonotype turned up many times. The V gene is TRBV7-9, the J gene TRBJ2-7, with 7 bases lining up with TRBD1. Germline CDR1 SEHNR, CDR2 FQNEAQ (reference sequence). CDR3 size: 13 residues. The trim removed 5 bases at V and 5 bases at J, leaving 6 bases unmatched. The CDR3 bases are TGTGCCAGCAGCCGACAGGGTAACGACGAGCAGTACTTC. This codes for CASSRQGNDEQYF.

This clonotype was observed at least ten times. This CDR3 reads CASNIRANYGYTF. DNA of the CDR3: TGTGCCAGCAACATCCGGGCCAACTATGGCTACACCTTC. The rearrangement links TRBV6-1 to TRBJ1-2; no firm D call. This CDR3 is built from 13 residues. Germline V gene sequence: CDR1 MNHNS, CDR2 SASEGT. V lost 7 bases and J lost 2, with 11 bases in between.

This clonotype was detected only a few times. The rearrangement joins TRBV20-1 to TRBJ1-6; D gene ambiguous. Germline-derived CDR1 and CDR2 are DFQATT and SNEGSKA (reference sequence). The germline V and J ends were trimmed by 4 bases and 4 bases, with 8 bases remaining between them. The length of the CDR3 is 13 residues. CDR3 sequence: CSATDSYNSPLHF. The CDR3 DNA reads TGCAGTGCTACCGACTCTTATAATTCACCCCTCCACTTT.

As for this clonotype: A single base separates this from a much larger clone, so it may be a read error. In DNA form, the CDR3 reads TGCGCCAGCAGTGCTAGCGGGAGCAGTGAGCAGTTCTTC. This sequence encodes CASSASGSSEQFF. The chain links TRBV10-2 to TRBJ2-1; 10 bases are a match to TRBD2. CDR3 length: 13 residues. The V segment lost 4 bases and the J segment 9 bases; nucleotides outside the gene matches: 3. CDR1 is WSHSY, CDR2 SAAADI, per germline.

The V call is TRBV4-2, the J call TRBJ2-1; the D is unclear. The CDR3 loop spans 17 amino acids. V lost 1 base and J 0 bases, leaving 13 bases between the germline ends. Germline V gives CDR1 LGHNA, CDR2 YNFKEQ. The CDR3 DNA reads as TGTGCCAGCAGCCAAGCCACGACTGTGAGCTCCTACAATGAGCAGTTCTTC. Translating it yields CASSQATTVSSYNEQFF.

The chain is built from TRBV13 and TRBJ2-1; possibly TRBD1 or TRBD2 for D (5 bases each). CDR1 and CDR2 (germline): PRHDT, FYEKMQ (reference sequence). The V end lost 6 bases, the J end lost 6 bases, and 15 bases lay between the germline ends. The CDR3 totals 14 residues. The CDR3 region has the DNA TGTGCCAGCAGTCCTACCGGGGCCGCCAATGAGCAGTTCTTC. This sequence encodes CASSPTGAANEQFF.

Only a few counts were recorded for this clonotype. The chain employs TRBV7-8 and TRBJ2-3; 11 bases are shared with TRBD2. Germline loops: CDR1 SGHVS, CDR2 FQNEAQ. V shed 7 bases and J 2 bases; nucleotides not matched to a gene: 8. The CDR3 runs 16 residues. This CDR3 reads CASNPLAGGYTDTQYF. CDR3 in DNA: TGTGCCAGCAACCCCTTAGCGGGAGGGTACACAGATACGCAGTATTTT.

This clonotype was observed a few times. CDR3 nucleotide sequence: TGTGCCAGCAGCTTAGCCCTATCCGAGCAGTACTTC. Translating it yields CASSLALSEQYF. This sequence joins TRBV11-3 and TRBJ2-7; D remains ambiguous. This CDR3 region has 12 residues. CDR1 is SGHNT, CDR2 YENEEA, per germline. The V gene lost 1 base and the J gene lost 6 bases, with 7 bases spanning the gap. The entire variable domain, with the rest obtained from reference TRBV11-3 and TRBJ2-7, is as follows: EAGVVQSPRYKIIEKKQPVAFWCNPISGHNTLYWYLQNLGQGPELLIRYENEEAVDDSQLPKDRFSAERLKGVDSTLKIQPAELGDSAVYLCASSLALSEQYFGPGTRLTVT.